The 18 T cell receptor beta chains listed next were all sequenced from one sample in a study of cytomegalovirus exposure and HLA in healthy donors. With 60 Vbeta and 13 Jbeta primers, the PCR was carried out. Clones were read by immunoSEQ multiplex PCR, and TCRdb kept only the in-frame ones, dropping some. The data contain about 150,000 clones, approximately 80% of them seen just once; the ten biggest clones take up approximately 3.4%. The sample consisted of PBMCs. Every receptor here comes from a man aged 35-49 years in good health and CMV-seronegative.

Here the CDR3 reads CASSEGRGQNTEAFF. CDR3 in DNA: TGCGCCAGCAGTGAAGGCAGGGGGCAGAACACTGAAGCTTTCTTT. The rearrangement joins TRBV10-2 to TRBJ1-1; 8 bases agree with TRBD1. Per germline, CDR1 WSHSY and CDR2 SAAADI. V lost 3 bases, J lost 1 base, and 4 bases stayed unmatched. The CDR3 spans 15 residues.

J is TRBJ2-5 and V is TRBV5-1, with TRBD1 as a possible D gene (7 bases). Germline V lookup: CDR1 SGHRS, CDR2 YFSETQ. V was pared by 5 bases and J by 2 bases, with 16 bases between. The CDR3 consists of 15 residues. CDR3 bases: TGCGCCAGCAGTCGCGGAGGGACAGCACAAGAGACCCAGTACTTC. It encodes CASSRGGTAQETQYF.

This clone came up a few times. The V and J genes are TRBV18 and TRBJ2-1; weak D call: TRBD1 (6 bases). Germline CDR1 and CDR2: KGHSH and LQKENI. The CDR3 sequence is 14 residues long. Trimming took off 3 bases at V and 5 bases at J, with 11 bases between the two ends. The CDR3 DNA reads TGTGCCAGCTCACCGGCCAACAGGGACAATGAGCAGTTCTTC. Its translation is CASSPANRDNEQFF.

V is TRBV29-1 and J is TRBJ1-5; 7 positions agree with TRBD1. V lost 5 bases to trimming and J lost 2 bases; unmatched junction nucleotides: 6. This CDR3 region has 14 residues. The germline CDR1 and CDR2 sequences are SQVTM and ANQGSEA. CDR3 sequence (DNA): TGCAGCGTTATCGCCGGACAGGGCAATCAGCCCCAGCATTTT. Translating gives CSVIAGQGNQPQHF.

The chain recombines TRBV9 with TRBJ1-5; possible D gene TRBD1, 5 bases. CDR3 length: 15 amino acids. Germline assignment: CDR1 SGDLS and CDR2 YYNGEE. The V and J ends lost 0 bases and 5 bases respectively, with 12 bases between them. Here the CDR3 DNA reads TGTGCCAGCAGCGTAGGGGGCGGGGGGGATCAGCCCCAGCATTTT. Its translation is CASSVGGGGDQPQHF.

The chain uses TRBV6-5 and TRBJ2-7; 9 bases line up with TRBD1. The germline CDR1 and CDR2 sequences are MNHEY and SVGAGI. CDR3 length equals 15 residues. V dropped 6 bases and J dropped 5; count of bases not matched to a gene: 11. Here the CDR3 reads CASRASTGGRDEQYF. DNA for the CDR3: TGTGCCAGCAGGGCGAGTACAGGGGGCAGGGACGAGCAGTACTTC.

The CDR3, as DNA: TGTGCCAGCAGCGTCAAACCCGGGACTACCCAGGGAAGTGAGCAGTTCTTC. Translation: CASSVKPGTTQGSEQFF. The chain carries TRBV9 and TRBJ2-1, with 7 bases that match TRBD2. This CDR3 spans 17 amino acids. J lost 9 bases, V lost 2 bases, and 17 bases had no gene match. Germline assignment: CDR1 SGDLS and CDR2 YYNGEE.

The chain employs TRBV6-5 and TRBJ1-3, with D possibly matching TRBD1 (5 bases). This CDR3 region has 15 residues. Germline values: CDR1 MNHEY, CDR2 SVGAGI. Between the trimmed V and J ends, which lost 6 bases and 1 base, there was a span of 13 bases. CDR3 loop: CASSSDDSSGNTIYF. The CDR3 DNA sequence: TGTGCCAGCAGCTCAGACGACAGTTCTGGAAACACCATATATTTT.

V and J are TRBV11-2 and TRBJ1-1, with a weak D call TRBD1 (6 bases). V was shortened by 1 base and J by 5 bases, with 11 bases between the two germline ends. The CDR3 contains 14 residues. Germline V lookup: CDR1 SGHAT, CDR2 FQNNGV. The CDR3 DNA follows: TGTGCCAGCAGCTTAGTGCCAGGGGAAACTGAAGCTTTCTTT. This sequence encodes CASSLVPGETEAFF.

The chain has TRBV4-3 and TRBJ2-7; 11 bases are a match to TRBD1. The trim removed 3 bases at V and 7 bases at J, leaving 8 bases unmatched. The germline V gene has CDR1 LGHNA and CDR2 YSLEER. The CDR3 runs 15 residues. CDR3 in amino acids: CASSQTGTGGGEQYF. In DNA form, the CDR3 reads TGCGCCAGCAGCCAGACCGGGACAGGGGGTGGTGAGCAGTACTTC.

CDR3 coding DNA: TGTGCCAGCAGTACCCCCGGGGAGGGAGCTGAAGCTTTCTTT. Protein: CASSTPGEGAEAFF. The rearrangement links TRBV28 to TRBJ1-1; D unresolved. The CDR3 runs to 14 residues. From germline, CDR1 is MDHEN and CDR2 SYDVKM. V was trimmed by 5 bases and J by 6 bases, leaving 16 bases between them.

The chain joins TRBV5-4 to TRBJ2-3; possible D gene TRBD1, 5 bases. The CDR3 runs 14 residues. Trimming removed 4 bases at V and 2 bases at J, with 11 bases between. CDR1 is SGHNT and CDR2 is YYREEE in the germline V gene (reference sequence). CDR3 amino acids: CASSGAGDTDTQYF. The CDR3 bases are TGTGCCAGCAGCGGGGCAGGCGACACAGATACGCAGTATTTT. Supplemented by reference TRBV5-4 and TRBJ2-3, the full variable domain reads ETGVTQSPTHLIKTRGQQVTLRCSSQSGHNTVSWYQQALGQGPQFIFQYYREEENGRGNFPPRFSGLQFPNYSSELNVNALELDDSALYLCASSGAGDTDTQYFGPGTRLTVL.

V is TRBV7-9 and J is TRBJ2-3; possible D gene TRBD2, 6 bases. V was pared by 1 base and J by 6 bases, with 14 bases between. Germline lookup yields CDR1 SEHNR and CDR2 FQNEAQ (reference sequence). This CDR3 spans 15 amino acids. The CDR3 protein is CASSLGSGEVDTQYF. The CDR3 bases are TGTGCCAGCAGCTTAGGCTCGGGAGAAGTGGATACGCAGTATTTT.

This chain joins TRBV5-1 and TRBJ2-1; TRBD1 is a possible D gene (6 bases). The CDR3 covers 16 residues. Germline V gene lookup returns CDR1 SGHRS and CDR2 YFSETQ. Trimming removed 4 bases from V and 4 bases from J, with 18 bases in between. The CDR3 loop reads CASSTSDRPRYNEQFF. As DNA, the CDR3 is TGCGCCAGCAGCACAAGTGACAGGCCGAGGTACAATGAGCAGTTCTTC.

This clone was counted only a few times. The genes are TRBV28 and TRBJ2-5; 8 positions match TRBD2. The J segment lost 4 bases and the V segment lost 6 bases, leaving 13 bases of the junction unmatched. Germline V lookup: CDR1 MDHEN, CDR2 SYDVKM. The CDR3 is 16 amino acids. The CDR3 spells CASSDPLVAGGETQYF. The CDR3 coding sequence is TGTGCCAGCAGCGACCCTCTTGTCGCGGGAGGAGAGACCCAGTACTTC.

The chain couples TRBV6-5 to TRBJ2-7; TRBD2 agrees at 7 bases. The CDR3 consists of 13 residues. V gave up 4 bases and J gave up 6 bases; unmatched junction bases: 6. Germline values: CDR1 MNHEY, CDR2 SVGAGI. Written as DNA, the CDR3 is TGTGCCAGCAGTTTGAGCCGGACTAGCGAGCAGTACTTC. It codes for CASSLSRTSEQYF.

This clone was counted only a few times. The chain couples TRBV7-2 to TRBJ2-2, with D hard to call. CDR1 is SGHTA, CDR2 FQGNSA, per germline. The V gene lost 3 bases and the J gene lost 5 bases, with 10 bases spanning the gap. The CDR3 runs 14 residues. Here the CDR3 DNA reads TGTGCCAGCAGCTTGTCGGTAAATACCGGGGAGCTGTTTTTT. Amino acids: CASSLSVNTGELFF.

This clone was counted once. The chain is built from TRBV5-1 and TRBJ1-4; 7 nucleotides align to TRBD1. Per the germline V gene, CDR1 is SGHRS and CDR2 is YFSETQ. With 5 bases clipped from V and 0 bases from J, the junction kept 13 bases outside the gene matches. This CDR3 region has 18 residues. CDR3 nucleotides: TGCGCCAGCAGTTTTGGGACAGCATTCGTTGCAACTAATGAAAAACTGTTTTTT. It codes for CASSFGTAFVATNEKLFF.